The following is a TCR beta chain sequence with its context. Its specificity is unknown. The CDR3 is made up of 13 amino acids. Trimming took off 0 bases at V and 9 bases at J, with 15 bases between the two ends. Germline loops: CDR1 GTSNPN, CDR2 SVGIG (reference sequence). This specimen belongs to a study of shared clonotypes between healthy human individuals. Across the whole study: A donor's plate count was three for CD4 naive and three for CD4 memory; CD8 naive had two and CD8 memory one.

Study results and limitations: Sequencing depth was predicted to influence how clonotypes are shared among donors. Naive subsets generally exceeded memory subsets in estimated richness.

In the CD4+ fraction, cells were divided into CD45RA+ naive and CD45RA-negative memory subsets. TCRdb's copy holds only in-frame clones and misses some; the assay was immunoSEQ multiplex PCR. The sample includes roughly 1,100,000 clones, around 75% of them seen just once. This sequence originates from a man aged 18-30 years in good health. Sequences were obtained from memory CD4+ T cells sorted from blood. Specified subset: CD45RA-negative fraction. The chain links TRBV30 to TRBJ2-7; tentative D call: TRBD1 (6 bases). The CDR3 DNA reads TGTGCCTGGAGTGTACGCAACAGGGACGTGCAGTACTTC. Residues: CAWSVRNRDVQYF.